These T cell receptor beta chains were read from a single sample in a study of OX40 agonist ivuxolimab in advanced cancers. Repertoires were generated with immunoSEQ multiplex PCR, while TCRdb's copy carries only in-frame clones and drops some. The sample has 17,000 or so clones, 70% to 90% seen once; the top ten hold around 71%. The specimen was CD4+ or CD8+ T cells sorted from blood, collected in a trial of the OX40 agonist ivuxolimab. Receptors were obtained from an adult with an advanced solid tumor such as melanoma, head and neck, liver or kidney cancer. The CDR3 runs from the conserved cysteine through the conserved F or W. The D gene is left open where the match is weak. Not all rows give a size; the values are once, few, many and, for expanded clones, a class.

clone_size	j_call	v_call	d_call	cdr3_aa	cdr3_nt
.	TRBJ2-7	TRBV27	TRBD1	CASSAHWDRRTYEQYF	TGTGCCAGCAGTGCCCACTGGGACAGGCGTACCTACGAGCAGTACTTC
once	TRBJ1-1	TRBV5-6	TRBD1	CASSLDRGNTEAFF	TGTGCCAGCAGCTTGGACAGGGGGAACACTGAAGCTTTCTTT
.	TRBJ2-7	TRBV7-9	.	CASSLSPGTSYEQYF	TGTGCCAGCAGCCTAAGTCCAGGGACCTCCTACGAGCAGTACTTC
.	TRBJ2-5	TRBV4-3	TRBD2	CASSQVRRGGKETQYF	TGCGCCAGCAGCCAAGTTCGGCGGGGGGGGAAAGAGACCCAGTACTTC
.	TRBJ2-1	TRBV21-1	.	CASSLQGKGSYNEQFF	TGTGCCAGCAGTTTACAGGGGAAGGGATCCTACAATGAGCAGTTCTTC
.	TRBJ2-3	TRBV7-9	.	CASSLVQTSDSELTDTQYF	TGTGCCAGCAGCTTAGTCCAGACTAGTGACTCAGAACTCACAGATACGCAGTATTTT
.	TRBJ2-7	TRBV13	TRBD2	CASSFGASGHYEQYF	TGTGCCAGCAGCTTCGGGGCTAGCGGGCACTACGAGCAGTACTTC
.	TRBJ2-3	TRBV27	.	CASSLGFGFWSTDTQYF	TGTGCCAGCAGTTTAGGGTTCGGGTTTTGGTCCACAGATACGCAGTATTTT
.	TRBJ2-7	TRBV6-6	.	CASSPGHGDEQYF	TGTGCCAGCAGTCCGGGACATGGCGACGAGCAGTACTTC
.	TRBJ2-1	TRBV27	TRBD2	CASRLAAYNEQFF	TGTGCCAGCAGGCTAGCGGCCTACAATGAGCAGTTCTTC
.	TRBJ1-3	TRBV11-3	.	CASSLGGRTGNTIYF	TGTGCCAGCAGCTTAGGAGGTCGGACTGGAAACACCATATATTTT
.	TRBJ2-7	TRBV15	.	CATGEGKLYEQYF	TGTGCCACCGGCGAGGGGAAGCTTTACGAGCAGTACTTC
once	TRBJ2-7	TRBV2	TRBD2	CASTPLAGVSYEQYF	TGTGCCAGCACCCCCTTAGCGGGGGTTTCCTACGAGCAGTACTTC
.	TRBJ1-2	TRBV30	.	CAWRWAAYGYTF	TGTGCCTGGAGATGGGCAGCCTATGGCTACACCTTC
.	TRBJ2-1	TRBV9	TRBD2	CASSVEAGGPNEQFF	TGTGCCAGCAGCGTAGAAGCGGGGGGGCCCAATGAGCAGTTCTTC
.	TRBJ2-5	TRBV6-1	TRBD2	CASSDLAGGQETQYF	TGTGCCAGCAGTGATTTAGCGGGGGGGCAAGAGACCCAGTACTTC
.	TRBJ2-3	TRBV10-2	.	CASSFWNRITDTQYF	TGCGCCAGCAGTTTTTGGAATAGAATCACAGATACGCAGTATTTT
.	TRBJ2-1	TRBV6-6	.	CASSYEDSHPDGEQFF	TGTGCCAGCAGTTACGAGGACAGCCATCCGGATGGTGAGCAGTTCTTC
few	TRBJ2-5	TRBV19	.	CASSITGYQETQYF	TGTGCCAGTAGTATTACGGGTTACCAAGAGACCCAGTACTTC
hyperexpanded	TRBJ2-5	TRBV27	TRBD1	CASSPGTGLTNQETQYF	TGTGCCAGCAGTCCCGGGACAGGGTTGACCAACCAAGAGACCCAGTACTTC
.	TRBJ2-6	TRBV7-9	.	CASSFPRSSGANVLTF	TGTGCCAGCAGCTTCCCGCGCAGCTCTGGGGCCAACGTCCTGACTTTC
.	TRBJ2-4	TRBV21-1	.	CASTARGAGKNIQYF	TGTGCCAGCACCGCGCGGGGGGCGGGGAAAAACATTCAGTACTTC
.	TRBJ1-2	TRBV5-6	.	CASSLARSRVYGYTF	TGTGCCAGCAGCTTGGCTCGATCCCGGGTATATGGCTACACCTTC
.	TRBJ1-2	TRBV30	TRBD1	CAWSEGTGSGYTF	TGTGCCTGGAGTGAAGGGACAGGGAGTGGCTACACCTTC
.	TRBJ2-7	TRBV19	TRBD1	CASSWGTGSYEQYF	TGTGCCAGTAGTTGGGGGACAGGGTCCTACGAGCAGTACTTC
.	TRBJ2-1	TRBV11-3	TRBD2	CASRTRTSGENNEQFF	TGTGCCAGCAGAACTCGGACTAGCGGAGAAAACAATGAGCAGTTCTTC
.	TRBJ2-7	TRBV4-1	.	CASGRFRGSSYEQYF	TGCGCCAGCGGACGTTTCCGGGGGAGCTCCTACGAGCAGTACTTC
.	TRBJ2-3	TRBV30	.	CAWNLKVTDTQYF	TGTGCCTGGAATCTGAAGGTGACAGATACGCAGTATTTT
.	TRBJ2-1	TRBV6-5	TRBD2	CASSYSGDEQFF	TGTGCCAGCAGTTACAGCGGGGATGAGCAGTTCTTC
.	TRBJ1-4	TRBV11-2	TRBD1	CASSSPGTANEKLFF	TGTGCCAGCAGCTCCCCCGGGACAGCAAATGAAAAACTGTTTTTT
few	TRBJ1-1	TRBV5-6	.	CASSLGGTLEAFF	TGTGCCAGCAGCTTGGGGGGTACCCTTGAAGCTTTCTTT
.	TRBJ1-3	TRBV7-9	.	CASRDNASGNTIYF	TGTGCCAGCCGGGACAACGCCTCTGGAAACACCATATATTTT
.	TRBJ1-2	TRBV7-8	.	CASNSVSSGVGYTF	TGTGCCAGCAACTCCGTTAGCTCGGGGGTCGGCTACACCTTC
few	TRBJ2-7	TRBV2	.	CASSERQSYEQYF	TGTGCCAGCAGTGAAAGGCAGTCCTACGAGCAGTACTTC
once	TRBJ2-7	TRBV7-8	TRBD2	CASSLGRTSLYEQYF	TGTGCCAGCAGCTTAGGAAGGACTAGCCTATACGAGCAGTACTTC
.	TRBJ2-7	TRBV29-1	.	CSVDWGRQVPYEQYF	TGCAGCGTTGATTGGGGGCGACAGGTCCCCTACGAGCAGTACTTC
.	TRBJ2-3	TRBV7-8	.	CASSLWQPSTDTQYF	TGTGCCAGCAGCTTATGGCAGCCCAGCACAGATACGCAGTATTTT
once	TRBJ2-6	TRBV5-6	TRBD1	CASSNRDRALSGANVLTF	TGTGCCAGCAGCAACCGGGACAGAGCCCTCTCTGGGGCCAACGTCCTGACTTTC
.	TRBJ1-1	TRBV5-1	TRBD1	CASSSTGGSEAFF	TGCGCCAGCAGCTCAACAGGGGGCTCTGAAGCTTTCTTT
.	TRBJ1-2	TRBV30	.	CAWSVPIFNYGYTF	TGTGCCTGGAGTGTTCCGATTTTTAACTATGGCTACACCTTC